The 5 T cell receptor beta chains presented below share a single source sample, sequenced in a study of blood T cell repertoires in COVID-19 (dated by TCRdb to the early 2020s). The receptor library was made with the immunoSEQ multiplex PCR assay. TCRdb provides this immuneACCESS table in a form limited to in-frame rearrangements. Some clones are lacking; in checked studies, under half of them reflect an unresolved V gene, and why the rest are absent is not known. Counted in this sample were about 140,000 clones; around four fifths of them appeared once. 3.5% to 5% of the sample belongs to the ten largest clones. Sequenced input: peripheral blood. These receptor sequences come from a woman aged 80 or over with acute or convalescent COVID-19.

The V and J genes are TRBV15 and TRBJ2-5; 10 nucleotides line up with TRBD2. Germline CDR1 reads LNHNV; CDR2 reads YYDKDF (reference sequence). V shed 1 base and J 5 bases; nucleotides not matched to a gene: 7. This CDR3 spans 16 amino acids. The CDR3 spells CATSRGPAGGPETQYF. The CDR3 bases are TGTGCCACCAGCAGAGGCCCAGCGGGGGGGCCCGAGACCCAGTACTTC. Together with reference TRBV15 and TRBJ2-5, the CDR3 gives the full variable domain: DAMVIQNPRYQVTQFGKPVTLSCSQTLNHNVMYWYQQKSSQAPKLLFHYYDKDFNNEADTPDNFQSRRPNTSFCFLDIRSPGLGDTAMYLCATSRGPAGGPETQYFGPGTRLLVL.

This clone was detected a few times. The J gene is TRBJ1-2, the V gene TRBV6-5, with 8 bases fitting TRBD1. V lost 4 bases and J lost 3; bases outside the gene matches: 7. Germline CDR1 MNHEY, CDR2 SVGAGI. This CDR3 has 15 residues. Written as DNA, the CDR3 is TGTGCCAGCAGTTCAGGGGGCGCTTTGGACTATGGCTACACCTTC. It is translated as CASSSGGALDYGYTF.

The chain employs TRBV5-6 and TRBJ1-1; D gene unclear. The CDR3 loop spans 14 amino acids. Germline V CDR1 and CDR2: SGHDT, YYEEEE. V shed 0 bases and J shed 1 base, with 7 bases lying between them. The CDR3 reads CASSLGGGNTEAFF. CDR3 DNA sequence: TGTGCCAGCAGCTTGGGTGGAGGGAACACTGAAGCTTTCTTT.

The chain uses TRBV10-2 and TRBJ2-1; a weak D match, TRBD1 (5 bases). The V gene's germline CDR1 is WSHSY and CDR2 SAAADI. The CDR3 runs 14 residues. V dropped 6 bases and J dropped 5 bases, with 14 bases sitting between them. The chain's CDR3 is CASSRQSRDNEQFF. DNA of the CDR3: TGCGCCAGCAGCCGACAGTCGCGCGACAATGAGCAGTTCTTC.

This chain joins TRBV12-3 or TRBV12-4 and TRBJ2-5; 7 nucleotides agree with TRBD1. There are 13 residues in the CDR3. V dropped 3 bases and J dropped 3; count of bases not matched to a gene: 1. The CDR3 loop is CASSFGTEETQYF. CDR3 bases: TGTGCCAGCAGTTTCGGGACAGAAGAGACCCAGTACTTC.